The 7 T cell receptor beta chains below were found in one sample sequenced in a study of blood T cells in healthy people across ages. For the second PCR, which ran for roughly 7 to 11 cycles, a sample-barcoded 5' primer and a J-beta primer mix were used. TCRdb reprocessed the 5' RACE reads with MiXCR, giving one entry per CDR3 protein. The data show over a million distinct CDR3 sequences, 40% to 50% seen once. Sequencing was carried out using blood. These receptors were collected from a woman aged 55 to 70 in good health.

The chain has TRBV29-1 and TRBJ1-1, with D uncertain. Trimming took off 3 bases at V and 11 bases at J, with 10 bases between the two ends. This CDR3 has 10 residues. Germline V gives CDR1 SQVTM, CDR2 ANQGSEA. This CDR3 reads CSVDPGEAFF. The CDR3 nucleotides read TGCAGCGTTGATCCAGGAGAGGCTTTCTTT.

The chain carries TRBV7-6 and TRBJ1-2; TRBD1 matches at 7 bases. Per germline, CDR1 SGHVS and CDR2 FNYEAQ. CDR3 length equals 16 residues. V lost 1 base, J lost 4 bases, and 9 bases stayed unmatched. The CDR3 nucleotides read TGTGCCAGCAGCTTAGAGATCCTAGGGGGCATCTATGGCTACACCTTC. Protein product: CASSLEILGGIYGYTF.

This clonotype was recorded a few times. The rearrangement links TRBV27 to TRBJ2-6; D is ambiguous. The CDR3 is 17 amino acids. V gave up 4 bases and J gave up 0 bases, with 13 bases separating them. Germline CDR1 and CDR2: MNHEY and SMNVEV (reference sequence). This chain's CDR3 is CASSSDMVYSGANVLTF. For the CDR3, the DNA is TGTGCCAGCAGTTCCGACATGGTATACTCTGGGGCCAACGTCCTGACTTTC.

V and J are TRBV29-1 and TRBJ2-3; 7 bases are a match to TRBD1. The germline CDR1 and CDR2 sequences are SQVTM and ANQGSEA. V trimming: 6 bases; J trimming: 4 bases; junction bases outside the gene matches: 10. The CDR3 consists of 14 residues. CDR3 sequence: CSVTGVRPSDTQYF. The CDR3 region has the DNA TGCAGCGTCACAGGGGTTAGACCCTCAGATACGCAGTATTTT.

This clonotype was recorded many times. V and J are TRBV5-1 and TRBJ1-6; 7 nucleotides line up with TRBD1. The germline gives CDR1 SGHRS, CDR2 YFSETQ. This CDR3 comprises 14 residues. With V trimmed by 4 bases and J by 8 bases, 6 bases remained unmatched. The CDR3 sequence: CASSEGQSHSPLHF. The CDR3 nucleotides are TGCGCCAGCAGCGAGGGACAGTCTCATTCACCCCTCCACTTT.

This clonotype was seen a handful of times. The CDR3 spells CASSNEQYF. The CDR3 DNA follows: TGTGCCAGCAGTAACGAGCAGTACTTC. The chain uses TRBV5-8 and TRBJ2-7; D gene ambiguous. This CDR3 has 9 residues. The V gene lost 5 bases and the J gene lost 5 bases, with 2 bases spanning the gap. Germline V lookup: CDR1 SGHTS, CDR2 YDEGEE.

V is TRBV5-1 and J is TRBJ2-3, with a possible D match to TRBD1 (6 bases). The length of the CDR3 is 14 residues. V lost 0 bases and J lost 3, with 8 bases in between. Germline V gene lookup returns CDR1 SGHRS and CDR2 YFSETQ. As DNA, the CDR3 is TGCGCCAGCAGCTTGGAGGACAGAACAGATACGCAGTATTTT. Its protein is CASSLEDRTDTQYF.